These 21 T cell receptor beta chains were all obtained from the same sample, sequenced in a study of T-cell reconstitution after alpha-beta-depleted transplantation in children. Researchers prepared the TCRbeta library using unique molecular identifiers, the study reports. MiXCR was run by TCRdb on the PCR reads, yielding one entry per CDR3 protein. The sample includes 670,000 or so distinct CDR3 sequences, less than 15% of them seen just once. The sequences come from PBMCs, collected before TCRalphabeta/CD19-depleted stem cell transplant. These receptors came from a girl aged 2 to 10 with congenital amegakaryocytic thrombocytopenia, due to receive a stem cell transplant.

This chain connects TRBV6-5 to TRBJ1-2; D not certain. The ends were cut back, 0 bases at V and 4 bases at J, with 18 bases in the middle. Germline loops: CDR1 MNHEY, CDR2 SVGAGI. The CDR3 is made up of 17 amino acids. The CDR3 loop is CASSYSSRAKVGYGYTF. CDR3 nucleotide sequence: TGTGCCAGCAGTTACTCGAGTAGGGCGAAGGTGGGCTATGGCTACACCTTC.

V and J are TRBV4-2 and TRBJ1-5; 10 bases are shared with TRBD1. The CDR3 is made up of 15 amino acids. The germline gives CDR1 LGHNA, CDR2 YNFKEQ. V dropped 3 bases and J dropped 7; count of bases not matched to a gene: 6. The CDR3 here is CASSQMDRGKQPQHF. DNA of the CDR3: TGTGCCAGCAGCCAGATGGACAGGGGGAAACAGCCCCAGCATTTT.

The rearrangement uses TRBV7-8 and TRBJ2-3; no firm D call. CDR1 is SGHVS and CDR2 is FQNEAQ in the germline V gene. The V gene lost 5 bases and the J gene lost 4 bases, with 10 bases spanning the gap. This CDR3 region has 13 residues. This chain's CDR3 is CASSRSGPDTQYF. In nucleotides, the CDR3 is TGTGCCAGCAGCCGTTCGGGTCCAGATACGCAGTATTTT.

This clonotype has only a few counts. CDR3 sequence: CASSLVSEAGNTIYF. CDR3 coding DNA: TGTGCCAGCAGCTTAGTATCCGAAGCGGGAAACACCATATATTTT. The V call is TRBV7-9, the J call TRBJ1-3; D gene uncertain. CDR3 length: 15 amino acids. From germline, CDR1 is SEHNR and CDR2 FQNEAQ (reference sequence). Trimming stripped 1 base from V and 4 bases from J, with 11 bases between.

With regard to this clonotype: A junction end diverges from the germline sequence, so it may reflect a read error. The J gene is TRBJ2-5, the V gene TRBV3-1; D may be TRBD1 (6 bases). From germline, CDR1 is LGHDT and CDR2 YNNKEL (reference sequence). This CDR3 spans 17 amino acids. The chain's CDR3 is CASTQDRRRGLRETQYF. The CDR3 coding sequence is TGTGCCAGCACCCAAGATCGGCGCAGGGGATTGAGAGAGACCCAGTACTTC.

This clonotype has a count of ten or more. The V gene is TRBV5-1, the J gene TRBJ2-7, with D maybe TRBD2 (5 bases). CDR3 size: 18 residues. CDR1 is SGHRS, CDR2 YFSETQ, per germline. The ends were cut back, 1 base at V and 7 bases at J, with 27 bases in the middle. Written as DNA, the CDR3 is TGCGCCAGCAGCTTGTCCGGGCGTAGAACTAGTTCACCGTCTGAGCAGTACTTC. Its translation: CASSLSGRRTSSPSEQYF.

Ten or more counts support this clonotype. The rearrangement joins TRBV29-1 to TRBJ1-5; D not certain. Deletions cut 4 bases from V and 3 bases from J, with 10 bases between. This CDR3 has 13 amino acids. Germline CDR1 reads SQVTM; CDR2 reads ANQGSEA. CDR3 bases: TGCAGCGTTGGGCGCGGCCTCAATCAGCCCCAGCATTTT. Translated: CSVGRGLNQPQHF.

This clonotype has ten or more counts. The CDR3 DNA follows: TGTGCCACCAGGGCTCCGGGACTAAACATTCAGTACTTC. It yields the protein CATRAPGLNIQYF. J is TRBJ2-4 and V is TRBV15; TRBD2 is a possible D gene (6 bases). Looked up from germline, CDR1 is LNHNV and CDR2 is YYDKDF (reference sequence). The CDR3 loop spans 13 amino acids. Between the trimmed V and J ends, which lost 6 bases and 6 bases, there was a span of 12 bases.

This clonotype appeared a few times. The chain recombines TRBV29-1 with TRBJ1-1; 7 bases match TRBD1. The CDR3 contains 14 residues. V lost 2 bases, J lost 0 bases, and 3 bases stayed unmatched. Germline loops: CDR1 SQVTM, CDR2 ANQGSEA. CDR3 loop: CSVENRGLNTEAFF. The CDR3 region has the DNA TGCAGCGTTGAAAACAGGGGATTGAACACTGAAGCTTTCTTT.

This chain uses TRBV5-1 with TRBJ2-2, with D possibly being TRBD1 (6 bases). Germline lookup yields CDR1 SGHRS and CDR2 YFSETQ. V dropped 0 bases and J dropped 2 bases, with 17 bases sitting between them. CDR3 size: 18 residues. The CDR3 DNA is TGCGCCAGCAGCTTGGTCTTCCGGACAGTCTATAACACCGGGGAGCTGTTTTTT. Translated, it gives CASSLVFRTVYNTGELFF. Filled out from reference TRBV5-1 and TRBJ2-2, the complete variable domain reads KAGVTQTPRYLIKTRGQQVTLSCSPISGHRSVSWYQQTPGQGLQFLFEYFSETQRNKGNFPGRFSGRQFSNSRSEMNVSTLELGDSALYLCASSLVFRTVYNTGELFFGEGSRLTVL.

On this clonotype: A much larger clone lies a single base off, so this may be a read error. The rearrangement links TRBV20-1 to TRBJ1-2; D not resolved. V lost 3 bases, J lost 2 bases, and 10 bases lay in between. The CDR3 is made up of 13 amino acids. The V gene's germline CDR1 is DFQATT and CDR2 SNEGSKA (reference sequence). CDR3 sequence reads: CSASAEGNYGYTF. The CDR3, as DNA: TGCAGTGCTAGCGCTGAGGGCAACTATGGCTACACCTTC.

The V and J genes are TRBV2 and TRBJ2-3; D perhaps matches TRBD1 (5 bases). Trimming removed 7 bases from V and 6 bases from J, with 17 bases in between. The CDR3 is 14 residues long. The V gene's germline CDR1 is SNHLY and CDR2 FYNNEI. The CDR3 region is CASTFSSAGDTQYF. The CDR3 nucleotides read TGTGCCAGCACTTTTTCGAGCGCAGGGGATACGCAGTATTTT.

This clonotype has only a few counts. The chain uses TRBV20-1 and TRBJ2-7; D is perhaps TRBD2 (6 bases). CDR3 length: 13 residues. Germline CDR1 and CDR2: DFQATT and SNEGSKA (reference sequence). Trimming removed 3 bases at V and 4 bases at J, with 13 bases between. As DNA, the CDR3 is TGCAGTGCTAGCGGGAGTAATGGGTACGAGCAGTACTTC. Protein product: CSASGSNGYEQYF.

This clonotype was seen at least ten times. The chain couples TRBV10-3 to TRBJ2-1, with a tentative D call TRBD2 (6 bases). From germline, CDR1 is ENHRY and CDR2 SYGVKD. V dropped 4 bases and J dropped 6 bases, with 13 bases sitting between them. The CDR3 extends over 14 amino acids. The CDR3 is CAISVSGVGNEQFF. DNA of the CDR3: TGTGCCATCAGTGTTTCGGGAGTCGGCAATGAGCAGTTCTTC.

This sequence joins TRBV6-5 and TRBJ2-7; 10 positions agree with TRBD2. This CDR3 spans 16 amino acids. V lost 2 bases to trimming and J lost 3 bases; unmatched junction nucleotides: 7. Germline loops: CDR1 MNHEY, CDR2 SVGAGI. The CDR3 DNA follows: TGTGCCAGCAGTTACGGCCCTAGCGGGAGAATCTACGAGCAGTACTTC. Amino acids: CASSYGPSGRIYEQYF.

This clonotype was observed at least ten times. The chain carries TRBV20-1 and TRBJ2-3, with D possibly being TRBD1 or TRBD2 (5 bases each). V lost 8 bases, J lost 0 bases, and 15 bases lay in between. Germline V gives CDR1 DFQATT, CDR2 SNEGSKA (reference sequence). This CDR3 has 14 residues. CDR3 nucleotides: TGCAGTCGGAGTCGGGGCCCTAGCACAGATACGCAGTATTTT. As protein: CSRSRGPSTDTQYF.

This clonotype was detected ten times or more. V is TRBV20-1 and J is TRBJ2-2, with 9 bases aligning to TRBD1. CDR1 and CDR2 (germline): DFQATT, SNEGSKA (reference sequence). This CDR3 has 14 residues. With 2 bases clipped from V and 6 bases from J, the junction kept 4 bases outside the gene matches. The CDR3 region has the DNA TGCAGTGCTAGATCGGGGACAGGGCCCGGGGAGCTGTTTTTT. As protein: CSARSGTGPGELFF.

To note about this clonotype: An end of the junction differs from the germline gene, which may be a read error. This chain connects TRBV5-5 to TRBJ1-2, with TRBD1 identical over 8 bases. The CDR3 totals 17 residues. Germline CDR1 and CDR2: SGHKS and YYEKEE (reference sequence). The CDR3 sequence is CASSLAGTGPSNYGDTF. DNA for the CDR3: TGTGCCAGCAGCTTGGCAGGGACAGGACCTTCTAACTATGGCGACACCTTC.

This clonotype was recorded at least ten times. This chain connects TRBV12-3 or TRBV12-4 to TRBJ2-5, with D perhaps matching TRBD2 (5 bases). The ends were cut back, 4 bases at V and 2 bases at J, with 20 bases in the middle. CDR3 length equals 17 residues. CDR3 nucleotides: TGTGCCAGCAGTTCACTAGGATCTCCGGTTGGACAAGAGACCCAGTACTTC. As protein: CASSSLGSPVGQETQYF.

This CDR3 reads CASSPRTGGSYGYTF. CDR3 coding DNA: TGCGCCAGCAGTCCGAGGACAGGGGGCAGCTATGGCTACACCTTC. V usage is TRBV5-1 and J usage is TRBJ1-2, with TRBD1 matching over 11 bases. V lost 5 bases to trimming and J lost 4 bases; unmatched junction nucleotides: 7. The length of the CDR3 is 15 residues. CDR1 is SGHRS and CDR2 is YFSETQ in the germline V gene.

The table lists this clonotype with a few counts. The chain is built from TRBV20-1 and TRBJ2-1; 14 positions match TRBD2. From germline, CDR1 is DFQATT and CDR2 SNEGSKA (reference sequence). This CDR3 region has 18 residues. With V trimmed by 0 bases and J by 5 bases, 9 bases remained unmatched. In DNA, the CDR3 is TGCAGTGCTAGAGATCTGAGACTAGCGGGAGGGATCGACAATGAGCAGTTCTTC. Translated, it gives CSARDLRLAGGIDNEQFF.